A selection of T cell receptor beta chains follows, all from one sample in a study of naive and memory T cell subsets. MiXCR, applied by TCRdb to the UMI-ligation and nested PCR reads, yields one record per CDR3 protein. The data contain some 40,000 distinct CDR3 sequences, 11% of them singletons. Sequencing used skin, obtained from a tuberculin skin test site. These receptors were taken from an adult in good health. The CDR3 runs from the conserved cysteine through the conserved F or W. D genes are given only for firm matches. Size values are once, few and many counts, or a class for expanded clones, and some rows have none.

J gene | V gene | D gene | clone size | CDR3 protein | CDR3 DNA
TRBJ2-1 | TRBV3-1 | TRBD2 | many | CASSPTRTSSYNEQFF | TGTGCCAGCAGCCCTACTCGGACTAGCTCCTACAATGAGCAGTTCTTC
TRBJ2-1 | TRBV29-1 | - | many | CSVHTVIGNEQFF | TGCAGCGTCCACACAGTGATAGGCAATGAGCAGTTCTTC
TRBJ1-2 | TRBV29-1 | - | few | CSVGAGMVNYGYTF | TGCAGCGTTGGAGCAGGGATGGTGAACTATGGCTACACCTTC
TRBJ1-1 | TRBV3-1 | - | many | CASSQDYVENTEAFF | TGTGCCAGCAGCCAAGATTACGTCGAGAACACTGAAGCTTTCTTT
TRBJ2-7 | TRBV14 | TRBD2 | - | CASSQDFGLATYF | TGTGCCAGCAGCCAAGACTTTGGACTAGCAACGTACTTC
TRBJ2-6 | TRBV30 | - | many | CAWSGSGANVLTF | TGTGCCTGGAGCGGTTCCGGGGCCAACGTCCTGACTTTC
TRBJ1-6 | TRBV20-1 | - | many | CSASPAQSNSPLHF | TGCAGTGCCTCGCCGGCACAGTCTAATTCACCCCTCCACTTT
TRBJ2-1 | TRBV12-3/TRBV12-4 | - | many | CASSFTGAYNEQFF | TGTGCCAGCAGTTTTACAGGAGCCTACAATGAGCAGTTCTTC
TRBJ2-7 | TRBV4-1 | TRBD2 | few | CASSPATGLAFDEQYF | TGCGCCAGCAGCCCTGCAACTGGACTAGCTTTTGACGAGCAGTACTTC
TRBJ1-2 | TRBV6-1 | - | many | CASTGTENYGYTF | TGTGCCAGCACCGGGACGGAGAACTATGGCTACACCTTC
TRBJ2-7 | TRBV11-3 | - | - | CASSSPLCVLPYEQYF | TGTGCCAGCAGCTCTCCGCTGTGCGTTCTTCCGTACGAGCAGTACTTC
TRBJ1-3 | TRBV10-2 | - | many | CASKQGSGNTIYF | TGCGCCAGCAAGCAGGGTTCCGGAAACACCATATATTTT
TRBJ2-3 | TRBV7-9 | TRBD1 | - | CASSSYDRADTQYF | TGTGCCAGCAGCTCCTACGACAGGGCAGATACGCAGTATTTT
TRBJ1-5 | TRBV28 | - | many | CASSLMGRSNQPQHF | TGTGCCAGCAGTTTAATGGGACGGAGCAATCAGCCCCAGCATTTT
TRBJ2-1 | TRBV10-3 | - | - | CAIGREQFF | TGTGCCATCGGTCGGGAGCAGTTCTTC
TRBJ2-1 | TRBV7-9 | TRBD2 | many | CASSPWRGGDEQFF | TGTGCCAGCAGCCCGTGGCGGGGAGGGGATGAGCAGTTCTTC
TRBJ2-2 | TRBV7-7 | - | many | CASSASGSTGELFF | TGTGCTAGCAGCGCCTCAGGGAGCACCGGGGAGCTGTTTTTT
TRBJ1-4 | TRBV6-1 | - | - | CASSLTGDAVNEKLFF | TGTGCCAGCAGTTTAACGGGGGACGCGGTGAATGAAAAACTGTTTTTT
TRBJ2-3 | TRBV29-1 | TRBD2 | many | CSVSGLADTQYF | TGCAGCGTTTCGGGACTAGCAGATACGCAGTATTTT
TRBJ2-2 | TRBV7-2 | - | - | CASSLESTTGELFF | TGTGCCAGCAGCTTAGAGTCCACCACCGGGGAGCTGTTTTTT
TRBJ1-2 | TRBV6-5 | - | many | CASSSAHTAANYGDTF | TGTGCCAGCAGTTCCGCTCACACCGCAGCTAACTATGGCGACACCTTC
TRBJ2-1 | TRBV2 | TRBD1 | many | CASRGGDRVTDEQFF | TGTGCCAGCAGGGGCGGGGACAGGGTGACCGATGAGCAGTTCTTC
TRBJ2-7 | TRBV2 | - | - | CASRKTYEQYF | TGTGCCAGCAGGAAGACCTACGAGCAGTACTTC
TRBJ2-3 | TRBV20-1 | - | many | CSASPVQVSSTDTQYF | TGCAGTGCTAGTCCTGTACAGGTATCTAGCACAGATACGCAGTATTTT
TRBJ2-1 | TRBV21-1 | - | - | CASSKSPYNEQFF | TGTGCCAGCAGCAAATCCCCCTACAATGAGCAGTTCTTC
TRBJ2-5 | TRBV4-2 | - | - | CASSQEKGGGKETQYF | TGTGCCAGCAGCCAAGAGAAAGGAGGCGGCAAAGAGACCCAGTACTTC
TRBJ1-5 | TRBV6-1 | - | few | CASSVWGSNQPQHF | TGTGCCAGCAGTGTGTGGGGGAGCAATCAGCCCCAGCATTTT
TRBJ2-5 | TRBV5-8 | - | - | CASNRGSQETQYF | TGTGCCAGCAATCGGGGGAGCCAAGAGACCCAGTACTTC
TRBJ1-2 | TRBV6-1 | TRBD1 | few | CASSEVTGGYYGYTF | TGTGCCAGCAGTGAAGTAACAGGGGGCTACTATGGCTACACCTTC
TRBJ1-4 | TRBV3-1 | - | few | CASSRTPRGEKLFF | TGTGCCAGCAGCCGGACTCCGAGGGGCGAAAAACTGTTTTTT
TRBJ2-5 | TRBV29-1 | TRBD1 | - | CSVLGQEQETQYF | TGCAGCGTCCTTGGACAGGAGCAAGAGACCCAGTACTTC